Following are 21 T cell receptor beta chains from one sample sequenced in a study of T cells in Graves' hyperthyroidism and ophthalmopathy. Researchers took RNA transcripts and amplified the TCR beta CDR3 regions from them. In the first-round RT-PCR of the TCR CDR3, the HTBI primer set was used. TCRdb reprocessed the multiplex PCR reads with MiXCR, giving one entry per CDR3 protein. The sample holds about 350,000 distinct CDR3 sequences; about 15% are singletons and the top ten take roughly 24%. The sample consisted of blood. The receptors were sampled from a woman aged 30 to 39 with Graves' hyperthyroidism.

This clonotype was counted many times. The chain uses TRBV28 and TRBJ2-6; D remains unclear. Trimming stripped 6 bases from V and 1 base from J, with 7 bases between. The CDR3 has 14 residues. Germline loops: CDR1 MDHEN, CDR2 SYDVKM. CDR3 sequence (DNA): TGTGCCAGCAGCCTACAATCTGGGGCCAACGTCCTGACTTTC. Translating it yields CASSLQSGANVLTF.

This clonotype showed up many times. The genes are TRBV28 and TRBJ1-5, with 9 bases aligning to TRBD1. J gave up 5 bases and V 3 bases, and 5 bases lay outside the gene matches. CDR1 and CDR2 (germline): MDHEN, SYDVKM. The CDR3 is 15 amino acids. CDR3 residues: CASSFTQGAHQPQHF. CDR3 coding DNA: TGTGCCAGCAGTTTCACACAGGGGGCTCATCAGCCCCAGCATTTT. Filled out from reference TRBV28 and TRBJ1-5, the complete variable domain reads DVKVTQSSRYLVKRTGEKVFLECVQDMDHENMFWYRQDPGLGLRLIYFSYDVKMKEKGDIPEGYSVSREKKERFSLILESASTNQTSMYLCASSFTQGAHQPQHFGDGTRLSIL.

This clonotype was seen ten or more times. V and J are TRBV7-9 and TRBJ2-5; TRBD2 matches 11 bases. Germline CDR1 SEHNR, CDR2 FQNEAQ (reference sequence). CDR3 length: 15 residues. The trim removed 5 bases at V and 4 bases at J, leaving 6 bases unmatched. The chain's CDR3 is CASSTYGTSGETQYF. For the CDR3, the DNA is TGTGCCAGCAGCACCTACGGGACTAGCGGAGAGACCCAGTACTTC.

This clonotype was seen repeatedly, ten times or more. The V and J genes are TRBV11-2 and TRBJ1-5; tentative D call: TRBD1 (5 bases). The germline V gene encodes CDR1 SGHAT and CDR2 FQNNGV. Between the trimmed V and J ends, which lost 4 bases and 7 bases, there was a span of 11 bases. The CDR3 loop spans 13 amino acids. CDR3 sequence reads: CASSYSEGQPQHF. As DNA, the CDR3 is TGTGCCAGCAGCTACTCTGAGGGGCAGCCCCAGCATTTT.

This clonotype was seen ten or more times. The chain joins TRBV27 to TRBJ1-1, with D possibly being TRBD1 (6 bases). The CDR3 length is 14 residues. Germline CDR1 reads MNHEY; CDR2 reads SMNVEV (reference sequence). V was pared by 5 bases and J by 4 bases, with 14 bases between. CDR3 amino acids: CASSPQTGTTEAFF. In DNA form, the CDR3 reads TGTGCCAGCAGTCCACAGACAGGAACCACTGAAGCTTTCTTT.

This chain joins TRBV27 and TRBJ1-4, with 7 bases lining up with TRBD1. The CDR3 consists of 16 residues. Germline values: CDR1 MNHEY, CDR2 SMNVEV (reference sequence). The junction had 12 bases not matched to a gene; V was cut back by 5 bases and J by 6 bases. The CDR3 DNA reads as TGTGCCAGCAGTCGGAATCCGGGACAGAAATATGAAAAACTGTTTTTT. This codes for CASSRNPGQKYEKLFF.

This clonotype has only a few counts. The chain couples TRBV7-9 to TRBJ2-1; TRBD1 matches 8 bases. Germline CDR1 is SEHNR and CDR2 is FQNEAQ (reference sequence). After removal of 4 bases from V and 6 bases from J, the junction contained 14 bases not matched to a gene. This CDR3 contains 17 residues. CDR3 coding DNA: TGTGCCAGCAGCTATCCCCGGGACAGGTGGGCGGGCAATGAGCAGTTCTTC. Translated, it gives CASSYPRDRWAGNEQFF.

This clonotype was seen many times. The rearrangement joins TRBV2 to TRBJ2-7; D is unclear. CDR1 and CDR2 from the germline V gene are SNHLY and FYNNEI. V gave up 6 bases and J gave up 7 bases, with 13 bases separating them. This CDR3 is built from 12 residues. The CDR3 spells CASSGLLHEQYF. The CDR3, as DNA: TGTGCCAGCAGCGGGCTCCTCCATGAGCAGTACTTC.

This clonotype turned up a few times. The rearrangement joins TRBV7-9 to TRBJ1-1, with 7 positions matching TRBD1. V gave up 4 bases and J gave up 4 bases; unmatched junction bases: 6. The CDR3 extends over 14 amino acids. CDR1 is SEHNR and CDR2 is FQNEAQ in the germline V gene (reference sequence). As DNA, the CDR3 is TGTGCCAGCAGCTACAGGGGAGATGTCACTGAAGCTTTCTTT. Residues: CASSYRGDVTEAFF.

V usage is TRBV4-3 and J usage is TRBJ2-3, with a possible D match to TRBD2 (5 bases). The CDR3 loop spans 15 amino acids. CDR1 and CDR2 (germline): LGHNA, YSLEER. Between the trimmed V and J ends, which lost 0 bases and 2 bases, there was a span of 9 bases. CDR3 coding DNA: TGCGCCAGCAGCCAAGATCGGGAAGTCACAGATACGCAGTATTTT. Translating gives CASSQDREVTDTQYF.

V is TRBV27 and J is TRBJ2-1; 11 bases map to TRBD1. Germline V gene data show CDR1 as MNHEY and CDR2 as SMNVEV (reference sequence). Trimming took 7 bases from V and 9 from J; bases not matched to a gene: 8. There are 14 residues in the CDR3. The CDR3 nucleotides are TGTGCCAGCACCGTTGGACAGGGGGCAGGTGAGCAGTTCTTC. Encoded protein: CASTVGQGAGEQFF.

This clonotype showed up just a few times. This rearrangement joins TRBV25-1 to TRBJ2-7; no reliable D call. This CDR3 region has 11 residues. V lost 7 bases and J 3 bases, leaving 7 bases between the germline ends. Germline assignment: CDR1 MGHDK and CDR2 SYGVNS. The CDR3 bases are TGTGCCAGCAATGGGATCTACGAGCAGTACTTC. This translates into CASNGIYEQYF.

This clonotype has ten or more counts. CDR3 region: CASSTADATIYEQYF. In DNA, the CDR3 is TGTGCCAGCAGTACAGCTGATGCCACGATCTACGAGCAGTACTTC. The genes are TRBV6-2 or TRBV6-3 and TRBJ2-7; D is uncertain. Trimming took 5 bases from V and 3 from J, leaving 17 bases between them. Germline CDR1 MNHEY, CDR2 SVGEGT. The CDR3 is 15 residues long.

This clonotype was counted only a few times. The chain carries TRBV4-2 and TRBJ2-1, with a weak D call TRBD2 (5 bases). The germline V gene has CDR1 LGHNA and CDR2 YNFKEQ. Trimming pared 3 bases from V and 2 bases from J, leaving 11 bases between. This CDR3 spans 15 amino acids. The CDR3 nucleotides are TGTGCCAGCAGCCACGGTGCGGGTACCTACAATGAGCAGTTCTTC. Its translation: CASSHGAGTYNEQFF.

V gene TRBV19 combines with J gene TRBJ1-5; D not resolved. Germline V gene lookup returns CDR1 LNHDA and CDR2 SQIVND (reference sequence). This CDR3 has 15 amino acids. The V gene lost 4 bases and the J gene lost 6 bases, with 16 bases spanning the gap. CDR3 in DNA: TGTGCCAGTAGTACTAGTCGCGAAAGTACTCAGCCCCAGCATTTT. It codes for CASSTSRESTQPQHF.

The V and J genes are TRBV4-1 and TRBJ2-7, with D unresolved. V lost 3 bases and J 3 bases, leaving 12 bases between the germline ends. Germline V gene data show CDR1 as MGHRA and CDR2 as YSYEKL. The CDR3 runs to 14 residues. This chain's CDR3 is CASSQLPVGYEQYF. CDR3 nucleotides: TGCGCCAGCAGCCAGCTCCCGGTAGGCTACGAGCAGTACTTC.

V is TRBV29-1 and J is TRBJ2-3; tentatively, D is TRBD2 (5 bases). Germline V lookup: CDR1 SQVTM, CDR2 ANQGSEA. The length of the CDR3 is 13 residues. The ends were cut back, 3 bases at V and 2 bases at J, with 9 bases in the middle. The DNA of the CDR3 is TGCAGCGTTGACTCCGGGGTCACAGATACGCAGTATTTT. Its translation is CSVDSGVTDTQYF.

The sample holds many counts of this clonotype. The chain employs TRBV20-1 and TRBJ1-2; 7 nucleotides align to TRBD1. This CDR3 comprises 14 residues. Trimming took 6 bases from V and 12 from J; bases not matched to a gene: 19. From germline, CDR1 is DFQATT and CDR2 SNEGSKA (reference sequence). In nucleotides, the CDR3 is TGCAGTGCAGCCGGGGGGAGGGACAGCTTAAGCCACACCTTC. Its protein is CSAAGGRDSLSHTF.

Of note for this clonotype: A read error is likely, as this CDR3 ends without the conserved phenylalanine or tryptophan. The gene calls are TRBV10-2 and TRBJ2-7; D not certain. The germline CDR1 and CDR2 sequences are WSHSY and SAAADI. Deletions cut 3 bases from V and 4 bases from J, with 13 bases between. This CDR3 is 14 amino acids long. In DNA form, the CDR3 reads TGCGCCAGCAGTGATATTGGCAGCGTGTACGAGCAGTACATC. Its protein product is CASSDIGSVYEQYI.

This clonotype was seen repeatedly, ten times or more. The CDR3 loop reads CASSPMTGTGPLHF. CDR3 coding DNA: TGTGCCAGCAGTCCGATGACAGGGACCGGACCCCTCCACTTT. V gene TRBV27 combines with J gene TRBJ1-6, with TRBD1 matching 7 bases. CDR3 size: 14 residues. Germline V gene sequence: CDR1 MNHEY, CDR2 SMNVEV (reference sequence). V shed 5 bases, J shed 12 bases, and the junction held 10 bases outside the gene matches.

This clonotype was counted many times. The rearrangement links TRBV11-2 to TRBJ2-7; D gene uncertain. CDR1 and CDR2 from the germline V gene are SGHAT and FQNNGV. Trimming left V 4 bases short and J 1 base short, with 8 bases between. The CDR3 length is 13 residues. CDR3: CASSSGRSYEQYF. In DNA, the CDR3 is TGTGCCAGCAGCTCTGGACGGTCCTACGAGCAGTACTTC.